The 8 T cell receptor beta chains below all came from one sample that was sequenced in a study of beta chain features in type 1 diabetes. Study results and caveats: Across all four CD4+ subsets, people with type 1 diabetes showed modestly shorter TCRB CDR3s.

Isolated RNA was reverse transcribed in full, so expressed TCRB transcripts were sequenced. The assay was immunoSEQ multiplex PCR, and TCRdb's table has in-frame clones only and misses some. The table shows hundreds of thousands of clones, with around an eighth occurring only once. Antigens for these TCRs are unknown. Sequenced material: naive CD4+ T cells from blood. Receptor source: a man aged 18 to 29 with type 1 diabetes.

J is TRBJ2-1 and V is TRBV30; D gene uncertain. CDR1 is GTSNPN and CDR2 is SVGIG in the germline V gene (reference sequence). V was clipped by 4 bases and J by 0 bases, with 10 bases between them. CDR3 length equals 14 residues. The CDR3 protein is CAWKYLLSYNEQFF. The CDR3 region has the DNA TGTGCCTGGAAGTACCTGCTCTCCTACAATGAGCAGTTCTTC.

This clone was seen a handful of times. For the CDR3, the DNA is TGTGCCAGCTCACCACGGGACCCAGGCACAGATACGCAGTATTTT. Translated, it gives CASSPRDPGTDTQYF. The chain links TRBV18 to TRBJ2-3, with D possibly being TRBD1 or TRBD2 (5 bases each). The CDR3 totals 15 residues. The V end lost 1 base, the J end lost 1 base, and 9 bases lay between the germline ends. Germline lookup yields CDR1 KGHSH and CDR2 LQKENI.

The chain employs TRBV10-3 and TRBJ2-2; 12 nucleotides line up with TRBD1. The CDR3 contains 15 residues. V gave up 8 bases and J gave up 2 bases; unmatched junction bases: 3. Germline CDR1 is ENHRY and CDR2 is SYGVKD. CDR3 loop: CAIGDRGPNTGELFF. CDR3 DNA: TGTGCCATCGGGGACAGGGGGCCAAACACCGGGGAGCTGTTTTTT.

The chain combines TRBV5-6 with TRBJ2-7; no clear D. The germline V gene encodes CDR1 SGHDT and CDR2 YYEEEE. This CDR3 contains 13 residues. Trimming pared 4 bases from V and 3 bases from J, leaving 11 bases between. CDR3 DNA: TGTGCCAGCAGCATGGCCACTAACTACGAGCAGTACTTC. It yields the protein CASSMATNYEQYF.

The chain carries TRBV6-6 and TRBJ2-2; TRBD1 matches at 7 bases. Trimming cost V 10 bases and J 7 bases; bases outside gene matches: 9. There are 13 residues in the CDR3. Germline values: CDR1 MNHNY, CDR2 SVGAGI (reference sequence). The CDR3 loop is CATRQGANGELFF. CDR3 nucleotide sequence: TGTGCCACGAGACAGGGAGCGAACGGGGAGCTGTTTTTT.

This clone was seen a handful of times. The rearrangement joins TRBV7-3 to TRBJ2-2; the D gene is possibly TRBD1 (6 bases). CDR3 length equals 15 residues. The ends were cut back, 5 bases at V and 5 bases at J, with 15 bases in the middle. Germline CDR1 SGHTA, CDR2 FQGTGA. CDR3 amino acids: CASSPLARGTGELFF. In DNA, the CDR3 is TGTGCCAGCAGCCCCTTGGCGAGGGGGACCGGGGAGCTGTTTTTT.

This clone was picked up a small number of times. The gene calls are TRBV4-1 and TRBJ2-5, with TRBD2 matching over 11 bases. The CDR3 spans 17 residues. The junction had 10 bases not matched to a gene; V was cut back by 5 bases and J by 2 bases. In germline, CDR1 is MGHRA, CDR2 YSYEKL. The CDR3 nucleotides read TGCGCCAGCAGCAGGGGCTATGGGACTAGCGGACAAGAGACCCAGTACTTC. It encodes CASSRGYGTSGQETQYF.

V and J are TRBV5-6 and TRBJ1-2, with 9 bases that match TRBD1. The CDR3 loop spans 16 amino acids. Germline-derived CDR1 and CDR2 are SGHDT and YYEEEE. Trimming cost V 3 bases and J 3 bases; bases outside gene matches: 9. Written as DNA, the CDR3 is TGTGCCAGCAGCTCGGGGCCGGGACAGGGAGACTATGGCTACACCTTC. Translating gives CASSSGPGQGDYGYTF.